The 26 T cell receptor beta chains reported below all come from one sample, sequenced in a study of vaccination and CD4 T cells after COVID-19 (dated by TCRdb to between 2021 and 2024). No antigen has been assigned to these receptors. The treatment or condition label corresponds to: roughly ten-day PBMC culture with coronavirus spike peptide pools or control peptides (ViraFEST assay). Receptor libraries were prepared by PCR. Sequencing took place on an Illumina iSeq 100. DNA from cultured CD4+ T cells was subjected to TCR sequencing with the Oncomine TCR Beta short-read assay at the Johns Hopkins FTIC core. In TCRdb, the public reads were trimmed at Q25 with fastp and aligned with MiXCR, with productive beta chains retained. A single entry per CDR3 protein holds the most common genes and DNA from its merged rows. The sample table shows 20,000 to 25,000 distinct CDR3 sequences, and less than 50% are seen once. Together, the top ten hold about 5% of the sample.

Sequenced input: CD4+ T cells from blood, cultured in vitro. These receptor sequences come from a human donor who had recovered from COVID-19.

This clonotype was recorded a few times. Here the CDR3 DNA reads TGTGCCAGCACTGTGGGCTGGGGAACTGAAGCTTTCTTT. Residues: CASTVGWGTEAFF. The chain combines TRBV6-1 with TRBJ1-1, with D uncertain. Trimming removed 7 bases from V and 5 bases from J, with 14 bases in between. The CDR3 length is 13 residues. Germline CDR1 and CDR2: MNHNS and SASEGT.

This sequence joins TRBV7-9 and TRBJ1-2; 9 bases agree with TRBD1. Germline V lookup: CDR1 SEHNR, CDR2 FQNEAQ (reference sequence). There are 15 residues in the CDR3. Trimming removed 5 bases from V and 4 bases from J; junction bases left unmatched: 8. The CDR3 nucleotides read TGTGCCAGCAGCCCACAGGGGGCGTCAATCTATGGCTACACCTTC. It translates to CASSPQGASIYGYTF.

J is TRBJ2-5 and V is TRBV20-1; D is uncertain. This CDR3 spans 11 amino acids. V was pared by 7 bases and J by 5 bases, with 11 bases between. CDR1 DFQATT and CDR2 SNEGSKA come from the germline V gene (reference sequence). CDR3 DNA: TGCAGTGGGGTTCGAGGCGAGACCCAGTACTTC. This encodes CSGVRGETQYF.

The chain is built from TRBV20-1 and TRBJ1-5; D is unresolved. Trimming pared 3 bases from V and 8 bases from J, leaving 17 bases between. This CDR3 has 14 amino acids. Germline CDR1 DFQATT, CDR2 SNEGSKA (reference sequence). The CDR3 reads CSASLDELSEPQHF. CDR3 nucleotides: TGCAGTGCTAGTCTCGACGAGTTATCGGAGCCCCAGCATTTT.

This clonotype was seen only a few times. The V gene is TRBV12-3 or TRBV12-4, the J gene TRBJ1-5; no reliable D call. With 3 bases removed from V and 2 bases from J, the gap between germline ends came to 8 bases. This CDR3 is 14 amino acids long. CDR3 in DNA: TGTGCCAGCAGTTTCGGAGATGGCAATCAGCCCCAGCATTTT. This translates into CASSFGDGNQPQHF.

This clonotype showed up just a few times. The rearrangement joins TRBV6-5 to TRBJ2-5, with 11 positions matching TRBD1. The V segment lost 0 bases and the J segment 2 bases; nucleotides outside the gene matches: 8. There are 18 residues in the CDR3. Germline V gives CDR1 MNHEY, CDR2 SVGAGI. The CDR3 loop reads CASSYSMTRDRGQETQYF. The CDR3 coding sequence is TGTGCCAGCAGTTACTCGATGACGCGGGACAGGGGGCAAGAGACCCAGTACTTC.

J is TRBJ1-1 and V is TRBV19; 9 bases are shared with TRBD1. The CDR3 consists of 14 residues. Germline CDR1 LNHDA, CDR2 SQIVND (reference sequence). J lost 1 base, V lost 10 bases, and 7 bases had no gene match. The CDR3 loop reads CATRDRAGNTEAFF. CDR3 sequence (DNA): TGTGCCACTAGGGACAGGGCGGGGAACACTGAAGCTTTCTTT.

The CDR3 loop is CASSMTHSAAYEQYF. CDR3 sequence (DNA): TGTGCCAGTAGTATGACCCACAGTGCCGCCTACGAGCAGTACTTC. V usage is TRBV19 and J usage is TRBJ2-7, with D unresolved. The CDR3 spans 15 residues. Germline CDR1 is LNHDA and CDR2 is SQIVND (reference sequence). The germline V and J ends were trimmed by 3 bases and 2 bases, with 14 bases remaining between them.

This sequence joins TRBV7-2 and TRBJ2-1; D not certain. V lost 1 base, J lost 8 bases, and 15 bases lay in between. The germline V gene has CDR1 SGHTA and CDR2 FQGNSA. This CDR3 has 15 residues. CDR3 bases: TGTGCCAGCAGCTTAGAGGGTCGCCGGCACGATGAGCAGTTCTTC. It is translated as CASSLEGRRHDEQFF.

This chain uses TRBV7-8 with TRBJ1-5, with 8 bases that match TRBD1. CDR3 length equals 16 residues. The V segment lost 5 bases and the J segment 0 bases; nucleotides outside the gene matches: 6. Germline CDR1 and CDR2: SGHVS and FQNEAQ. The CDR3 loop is CASSNGQGNSNQPQHF. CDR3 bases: TGTGCCAGCAGCAATGGACAGGGCAATAGCAATCAGCCCCAGCATTTT.

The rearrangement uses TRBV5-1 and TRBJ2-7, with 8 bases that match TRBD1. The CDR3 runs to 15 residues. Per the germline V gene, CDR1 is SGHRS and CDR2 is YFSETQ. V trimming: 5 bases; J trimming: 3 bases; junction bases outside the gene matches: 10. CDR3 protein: CASSLTSGTGYEQYF. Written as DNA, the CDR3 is TGCGCCAGCAGTCTTACGTCCGGGACAGGCTACGAGCAGTACTTC.

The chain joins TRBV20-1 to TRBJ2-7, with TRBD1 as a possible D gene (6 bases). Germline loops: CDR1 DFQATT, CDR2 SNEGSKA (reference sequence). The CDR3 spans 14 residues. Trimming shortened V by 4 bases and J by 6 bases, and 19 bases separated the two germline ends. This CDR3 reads CSATPVTGTIEQYF. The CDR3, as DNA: TGCAGTGCTACCCCCGTTACAGGGACCATCGAGCAGTACTTC.

CDR3 sequence reads: CSADLAGGIDEQFF. The CDR3, as DNA: TGCAGTGCGGACCTAGCGGGAGGGATCGATGAGCAGTTCTTC. J is TRBJ2-1 and V is TRBV20-1, with TRBD2 identical over 12 bases. The germline V gene encodes CDR1 DFQATT and CDR2 SNEGSKA (reference sequence). The CDR3 is 14 amino acids. V trimming: 6 bases; J trimming: 8 bases; junction bases outside the gene matches: 8.

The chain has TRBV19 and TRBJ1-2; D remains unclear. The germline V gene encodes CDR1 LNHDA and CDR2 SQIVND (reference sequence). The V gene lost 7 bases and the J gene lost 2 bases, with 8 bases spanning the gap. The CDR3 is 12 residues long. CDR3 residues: CASISPNYGYTF. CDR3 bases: TGTGCCAGTATTTCCCCGAACTATGGCTACACCTTC.

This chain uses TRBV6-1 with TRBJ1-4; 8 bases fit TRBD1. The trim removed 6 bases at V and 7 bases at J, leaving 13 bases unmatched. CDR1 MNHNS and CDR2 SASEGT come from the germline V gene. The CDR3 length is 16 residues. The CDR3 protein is CASSRTPSGGPEKLFF. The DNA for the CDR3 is TGTGCCAGCAGCCGAACCCCCTCAGGGGGCCCTGAAAAACTGTTTTTT.

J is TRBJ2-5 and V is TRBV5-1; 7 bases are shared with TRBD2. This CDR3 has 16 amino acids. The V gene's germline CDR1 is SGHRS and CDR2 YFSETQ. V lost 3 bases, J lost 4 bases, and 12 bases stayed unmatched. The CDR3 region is CASSWGDYPGGETQYF. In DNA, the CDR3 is TGCGCCAGCAGCTGGGGGGACTACCCTGGGGGAGAGACCCAGTACTTC.

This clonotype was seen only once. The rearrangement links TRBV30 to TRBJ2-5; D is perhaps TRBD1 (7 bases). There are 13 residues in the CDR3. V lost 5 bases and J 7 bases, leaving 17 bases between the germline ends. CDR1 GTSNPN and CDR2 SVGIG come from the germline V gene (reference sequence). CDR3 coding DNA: TGTGCCTGGGGGACAGTGGGGGGTGGGACCCAGTACTTC. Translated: CAWGTVGGGTQYF. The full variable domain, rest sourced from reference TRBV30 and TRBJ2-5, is SQTIHQWPATLVQPVGSPLSLECTVEGTSNPNLYWYRQAAGRGLQLLFYSVGIGQISSEVPQNLSASRPQDRQFILSSKKLLLSDSGFYLCAWGTVGGGTQYFGPGTRLLVL.

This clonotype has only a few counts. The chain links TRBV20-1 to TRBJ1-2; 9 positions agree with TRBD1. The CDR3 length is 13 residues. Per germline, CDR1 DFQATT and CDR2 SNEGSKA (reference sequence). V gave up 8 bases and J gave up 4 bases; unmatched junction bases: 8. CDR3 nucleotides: TGCAGTCCAACCACACAGGGGGCCTATGGCTACACCTTC. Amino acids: CSPTTQGAYGYTF.

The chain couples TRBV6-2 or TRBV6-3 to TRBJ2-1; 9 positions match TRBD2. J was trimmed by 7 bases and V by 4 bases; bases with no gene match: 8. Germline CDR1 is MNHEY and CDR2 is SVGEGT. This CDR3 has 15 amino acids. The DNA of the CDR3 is TGTGCCAGCAGTTTTAGCGGGAGTTTAGGAAATGAGCAGTTCTTC. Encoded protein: CASSFSGSLGNEQFF.

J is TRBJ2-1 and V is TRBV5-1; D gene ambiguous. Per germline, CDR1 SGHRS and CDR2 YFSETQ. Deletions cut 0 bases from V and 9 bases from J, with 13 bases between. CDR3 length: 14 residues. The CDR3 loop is CASSLGGEGGEQFF. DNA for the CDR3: TGCGCCAGCAGCTTGGGAGGCGAAGGTGGTGAGCAGTTCTTC.

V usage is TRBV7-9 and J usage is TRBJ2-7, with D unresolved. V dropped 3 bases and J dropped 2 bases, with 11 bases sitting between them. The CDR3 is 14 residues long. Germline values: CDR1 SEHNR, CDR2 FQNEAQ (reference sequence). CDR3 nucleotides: TGTGCCAGCAGCTTGAACAGTCTCCCCTACGAGCAGTACTTC. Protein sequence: CASSLNSLPYEQYF.

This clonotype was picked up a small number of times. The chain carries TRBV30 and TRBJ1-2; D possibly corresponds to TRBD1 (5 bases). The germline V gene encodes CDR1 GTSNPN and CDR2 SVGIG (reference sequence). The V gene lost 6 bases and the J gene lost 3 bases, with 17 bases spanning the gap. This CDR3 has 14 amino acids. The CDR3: CACPTGPGDYGYTF. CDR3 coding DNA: TGTGCCTGCCCCACAGGACCTGGGGACTATGGCTACACCTTC. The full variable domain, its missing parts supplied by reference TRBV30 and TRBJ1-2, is SQTIHQWPATLVQPVGSPLSLECTVEGTSNPNLYWYRQAAGRGLQLLFYSVGIGQISSEVPQNLSASRPQDRQFILSSKKLLLSDSGFYLCACPTGPGDYGYTFGSGTRLTVV.

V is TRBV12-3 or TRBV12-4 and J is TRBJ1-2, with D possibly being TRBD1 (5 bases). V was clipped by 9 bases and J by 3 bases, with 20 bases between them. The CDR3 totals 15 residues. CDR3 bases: TGTGCCAGTTCAGCAGGGTCCCCAAGGGACTATGGCTACACCTTC. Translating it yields CASSAGSPRDYGYTF.

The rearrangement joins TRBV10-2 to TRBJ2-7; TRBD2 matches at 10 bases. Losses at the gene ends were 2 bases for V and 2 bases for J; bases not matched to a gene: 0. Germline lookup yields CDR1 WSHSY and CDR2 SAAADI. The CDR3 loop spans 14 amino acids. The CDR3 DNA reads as TGCGCCAGCAGTGAGACTAGCGGGACCTACGAGCAGTACTTC. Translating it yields CASSETSGTYEQYF.

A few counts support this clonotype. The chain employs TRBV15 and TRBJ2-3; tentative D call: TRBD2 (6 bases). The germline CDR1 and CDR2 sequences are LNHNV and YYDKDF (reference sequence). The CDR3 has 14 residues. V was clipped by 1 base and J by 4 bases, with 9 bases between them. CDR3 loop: CATSRALAPDTQYF. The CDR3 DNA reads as TGTGCCACCAGCAGAGCCCTAGCGCCAGATACGCAGTATTTT.

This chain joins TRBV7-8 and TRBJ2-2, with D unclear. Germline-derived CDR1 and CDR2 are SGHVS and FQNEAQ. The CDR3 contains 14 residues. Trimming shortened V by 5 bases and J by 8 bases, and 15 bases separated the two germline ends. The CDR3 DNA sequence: TGTGCCAGCAGCACTTCATCCCAGGTTGGGGAGCTGTTTTTT. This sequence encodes CASSTSSQVGELFF.